A selection of T cell receptor beta chains follows, all from one sample in a study of blood T cell repertoires in COVID-19. Clones were sequenced by immunoSEQ multiplex PCR, and TCRdb holds only the in-frame ones, with some missing. Found here are some 260,000 clones, 90% to 95% of them singletons; the top ten hold approximately 2%. What was sequenced was PBMCs or T cells enriched from blood (not recorded which). The receptors originated from a woman aged 18-29 years who had recovered from COVID-19. The CDR3 runs from the conserved cysteine through the conserved F or W. The order of the fields is J gene, V gene, CDR3 protein.

J: TRBJ2-7
V: TRBV7-2
CDR3: CASAISTLGGYEQYF

J: TRBJ1-4
V: TRBV7-2
CDR3: CASRTNRGEKLFF

J: TRBJ1-1
V: TRBV7-2
CDR3: CASSPTRDRHTEAFF

J: TRBJ2-7
V: TRBV10-2
CDR3: CASSEWAVRYEQYF

J: TRBJ1-1
V: TRBV19
CDR3: CASSISGVGSEAFF

J: TRBJ1-1
V: TRBV25-1
CDR3: CASYGGLNTEAFF

J: TRBJ1-1
V: TRBV11-3
CDR3: CASSLDGRMNTEAFF

J: TRBJ2-3
V: TRBV12-3/TRBV12-4
CDR3: CASSWGGTDTQYF

J: TRBJ2-6
V: TRBV3-1/TRBV3-2
CDR3: CASLGSGANVLTF

J: TRBJ1-1
V: TRBV7-6
CDR3: CASSLGAGGNLNTEAFF

J: TRBJ2-2
V: TRBV6-5
CDR3: CASSRDYNTGELFF

J: TRBJ2-5
V: TRBV5-4
CDR3: CASSLSGWGKETQYF

J: TRBJ1-2
V: TRBV27
CDR3: CASTRTGGLDYGYTF

J: TRBJ2-2
V: TRBV7-8
CDR3: CASSSRGGLSTGELFF

J: TRBJ1-2
V: TRBV2
CDR3: CASSGNGQSYGYTF

J: TRBJ1-6
V: TRBV15
CDR3: CATSRGSTGRNSPLHF

J: TRBJ1-3
V: TRBV5-1
CDR3: CASSLGQANFYSGNTIYF

J: TRBJ1-2
V: TRBV2
CDR3: CASLRPTDYGYTF

J: TRBJ2-7
V: TRBV9
CDR3: CASSVGPSGSYEQYF

J: TRBJ1-6
V: TRBV2
CDR3: CASSDRGRVAYNSPLHF

J: TRBJ2-1
V: TRBV2
CDR3: CASSDKRGDYEQFF

J: TRBJ1-1
V: TRBV5-1
CDR3: CASSFQGLNTEAFF

J: TRBJ2-1
V: TRBV10-3
CDR3: CAIMGGSRGNEQFF

J: TRBJ2-7
V: TRBV19
CDR3: CASSMGGRHEQYF

J: TRBJ2-7
V: TRBV3-1/TRBV3-2
CDR3: CASSPTSGSSYEQYF

J: TRBJ1-5
V: TRBV6-5
CDR3: CASSWDRDSQPQHF

J: TRBJ1-2
V: TRBV7-2
CDR3: CASSFRRDYGYTF

J: TRBJ2-1
V: TRBV13
CDR3: CASSSGVTYNEQFF

J: TRBJ1-5
V: TRBV6-1
CDR3: CASSEGWGQGAQNQPQHF

J: TRBJ2-2
V: TRBV4-2
CDR3: CASSQLSGQGNIGELFF

J: TRBJ1-1
V: TRBV7-8
CDR3: CASSLSSGVWTEAFF

J: TRBJ1-5
V: TRBV18
CDR3: CASSEDRGQPQHF

J: TRBJ2-1
V: TRBV5-1
CDR3: CASSPEPGRLGAISNEQFF

J: TRBJ1-6
V: TRBV9
CDR3: CASSVDPYTGQGNSPLHF

J: TRBJ2-1
V: TRBV10-3
CDR3: CASRRADEQFF

J: TRBJ2-7
V: TRBV4-2
CDR3: CASSQGGGYEQYF

J: TRBJ1-4
V: TRBV5-6
CDR3: CASSLGREKEKLFF

J: TRBJ1-3
V: TRBV6-2/TRBV6-3
CDR3: CASSRAPGGNTIYF

J: TRBJ2-3
V: TRBV24-1
CDR3: CATNDRSSTDTQYF